A single sample is the source of the 30 T cell receptor beta chains below, sequenced in a study of OX40 agonist ivuxolimab in advanced cancers. The assay was immunoSEQ multiplex PCR, and TCRdb's table has in-frame clones only and misses some. The repertoire has 30,000 to 45,000 clones, about 87% of them found once; the top ten carry about 4%. The sequenced sample was CD4+ or CD8+ T cells sorted from blood, obtained in a trial of the OX40 agonist ivuxolimab. The source of these receptors is an adult with an advanced solid tumor such as melanoma, head and neck, liver or kidney cancer.

The V gene is TRBV15, the J gene TRBJ2-2; tentative D call: TRBD2 (6 bases). The CDR3 covers 19 residues. The V end was cut by 0 bases, the J end by 0 bases, with 17 bases between. Looked up from germline, CDR1 is LNHNV and CDR2 is YYDKDF (reference sequence). The CDR3 DNA reads TGTGCCACCAGCAGAGAAACCCCGGGACTCTTTACGAACACCGGGGAGCTGTTTTTT. This encodes CATSRETPGLFTNTGELFF.

This chain links TRBV5-1 with TRBJ2-2; TRBD1 matches 8 bases. CDR1 and CDR2 from the germline V gene are SGHRS and YFSETQ. The length of the CDR3 is 13 residues. The ends lost 5 bases at V and 7 bases at J; junction bases unmatched: 4. In nucleotides, the CDR3 is TGCGCCAGCAGGGACAGGGAAGGCGGGGAGCTGTTTTTT. As protein: CASRDREGGELFF.

The chain carries TRBV4-1 and TRBJ2-3, with a possible D match to TRBD2 (5 bases). Trimming left V 1 base short and J 2 bases short, with 7 bases between. The CDR3 runs 14 residues. Germline V gene sequence: CDR1 MGHRA, CDR2 YSYEKL. The chain's CDR3 is CASSQVATTDTQYF. The CDR3 nucleotides read TGCGCCAGCAGCCAAGTAGCGACCACAGATACGCAGTATTTT.

A few counts support this clone. This chain connects TRBV11-2 to TRBJ2-1; D ambiguous. From germline, CDR1 is SGHAT and CDR2 FQNNGV. Trimming removed 5 bases from V and 6 bases from J, with 14 bases in between. CDR3 length equals 14 residues. The CDR3 here is CASSPPPVSNEQFF. CDR3 DNA sequence: TGTGCCAGCAGCCCCCCTCCCGTCTCCAATGAGCAGTTCTTC.

The chain employs TRBV5-4 and TRBJ1-1; 9 bases are a match to TRBD1. Germline lookup yields CDR1 SGHNT and CDR2 YYREEE (reference sequence). With V trimmed by 6 bases and J by 4 bases, 10 bases remained unmatched. CDR3 length: 15 residues. DNA for the CDR3: TGTGCCAGCAAAGACTACAGGGGGCGAAGCACTGAAGCTTTCTTT. Translated, it gives CASKDYRGRSTEAFF.

This rearrangement joins TRBV2 to TRBJ1-1; D uncertain. The CDR3 covers 11 residues. CDR1 SNHLY and CDR2 FYNNEI come from the germline V gene. The V gene lost 7 bases and the J gene lost 2 bases, with 5 bases spanning the gap. CDR3 sequence (DNA): TGTGCCAGCACCGTTAACACTGAAGCTTTCTTT. This translates into CASTVNTEAFF.

The V call is TRBV7-2, the J call TRBJ1-5; 7 bases align to TRBD1. The CDR3 extends over 16 amino acids. The germline gives CDR1 SGHTA, CDR2 FQGNSA. Losses at the gene ends were 5 bases for V and 7 bases for J; bases not matched to a gene: 14. CDR3 nucleotides: TGTGCCAGCAGCCTAAAGCTCACAGGGGATCGGCAGCCCCAGCATTTT. It encodes CASSLKLTGDRQPQHF.

This clone was recorded a few times. The V gene is TRBV5-1, the J gene TRBJ1-4; perhaps TRBD1 as D (5 bases). V lost 4 bases and J 7 bases, leaving 11 bases between the germline ends. Germline V CDR1 and CDR2: SGHRS, YFSETQ. The CDR3 contains 13 residues. The CDR3 DNA follows: TGCGCCAGCAGCGACCGGGGCGGTGAAAAACTGTTTTTT. It yields the protein CASSDRGGEKLFF.

This chain uses TRBV7-3 with TRBJ1-1; D might be TRBD1 (6 bases). The CDR3 loop spans 13 amino acids. CDR1 is SGHTA and CDR2 is FQGTGA in the germline V gene. The V end lost 5 bases, the J end lost 7 bases, and 14 bases lay between the germline ends. CDR3 protein: CASSLNSGDEAFF. CDR3 in DNA: TGTGCCAGCAGCCTAAATTCAGGGGATGAAGCTTTCTTT.

The gene calls are TRBV10-3 and TRBJ2-1; 9 positions match TRBD2. Trimming at V came to 6 bases and at J to 6 bases, leaving 15 bases not matched to a gene. Germline CDR1 ENHRY, CDR2 SYGVKD. The CDR3 has 17 residues. For the CDR3, the DNA is TGTGCCATCAGAGTTAGCGGGGGTAATGAGGCCCGCAATGAGCAGTTCTTC. Its protein is CAIRVSGGNEARNEQFF.

The gene calls are TRBV11-2 and TRBJ2-1; TRBD1 is a possible D gene (5 bases). This CDR3 has 14 residues. Germline V lookup: CDR1 SGHAT, CDR2 FQNNGV. Trimming removed 0 bases from V and 13 bases from J, with 16 bases in between. The CDR3 here is CASSLEGAPTAQFF. The CDR3 bases are TGTGCCAGCAGCTTAGAGGGCGCGCCGACAGCCCAGTTCTTC.

V is TRBV5-6 and J is TRBJ1-4; 8 nucleotides match TRBD1. The CDR3 runs to 15 residues. Germline V gene lookup returns CDR1 SGHDT and CDR2 YYEEEE. V gave up 3 bases and J gave up 5 bases; unmatched junction bases: 6. CDR3 DNA sequence: TGTGCCAGCAGCTACCGTAGGACAGGGAATGAAAAACTGTTTTTT. This codes for CASSYRRTGNEKLFF.

This chain joins TRBV28 and TRBJ2-1, with a possible D match to TRBD2 (5 bases). V dropped 9 bases and J dropped 0 bases, with 12 bases sitting between them. CDR3 length: 14 amino acids. Germline V CDR1 and CDR2: MDHEN, SYDVKM. The CDR3 here is CASKSGDSYNEQFF. CDR3 nucleotide sequence: TGTGCCAGTAAGAGCGGTGACTCCTACAATGAGCAGTTCTTC.

V usage is TRBV18 and J usage is TRBJ1-5, with TRBD1 identical over 7 bases. CDR1 KGHSH and CDR2 LQKENI come from the germline V gene. The CDR3 has 16 amino acids. The V gene end was trimmed by 1 base and the J gene end by 0 bases; junction bases not matched to a gene: 3. As DNA, the CDR3 is TGTGCCAGCTCACCACAGGGGGCCGGTAGCAATCAGCCCCAGCATTTT. Translating gives CASSPQGAGSNQPQHF.

The chain couples TRBV28 to TRBJ1-6; unclear D gene. V lost 6 bases to trimming and J lost 4 bases, with 19 bases between them. CDR3 length: 17 residues. CDR1 MDHEN and CDR2 SYDVKM come from the germline V gene. CDR3 DNA sequence: TGTGCCAGCAGGAGGGATAAGGGTCCGGCTTATAATTCACCCCTCCACTTT. Protein product: CASRRDKGPAYNSPLHF.

The chain links TRBV11-2 to TRBJ2-3; D is unclear. Germline V gives CDR1 SGHAT, CDR2 FQNNGV. The CDR3 is made up of 15 amino acids. Trimming pared 1 base from V and 7 bases from J, leaving 15 bases between. In nucleotides, the CDR3 is TGTGCCAGCAGCTTAGTGGGCCCCAGCCCCAATACGCAGTATTTT. Residues: CASSLVGPSPNTQYF. Full variable domain (remainder filled in from reference TRBV11-2 and TRBJ2-3): EAGVAQSPRYKIIEKRQSVAFWCNPISGHATLYWYQQILGQGPKLLIQFQNNGVVDDSQLPKDRFSAERLKGVDSTLKIQPAKLEDSAVYLCASSLVGPSPNTQYFGPGTRLTVL.

The rearrangement links TRBV4-1 to TRBJ1-3, with D possibly being TRBD1 (5 bases). Germline CDR1 MGHRA, CDR2 YSYEKL. V lost 0 bases, J lost 0 bases, and 15 bases lay in between. The CDR3 spans 18 residues. CDR3 sequence reads: CASSQDRQGPHSGNTIYF. As DNA, the CDR3 is TGCGCCAGCAGCCAAGATCGTCAGGGCCCTCACTCTGGAAACACCATATATTTT.

The genes are TRBV28 and TRBJ2-5; D gene uncertain. Trimming pared 6 bases from V and 7 bases from J, leaving 9 bases between. CDR1 and CDR2 from the germline V gene are MDHEN and SYDVKM. The CDR3 has 11 residues. CDR3: CASSPSRTQYF. The CDR3 coding sequence is TGTGCCAGCAGCCCAAGTCGGACCCAGTACTTC.

The V and J genes are TRBV30 and TRBJ2-3; D might be TRBD1 or TRBD2, each matching 5 bases. V was trimmed by 2 bases and J by 1 base, leaving 13 bases between them. Looked up from germline, CDR1 is GTSNPN and CDR2 is SVGIG (reference sequence). This CDR3 spans 15 amino acids. Here the CDR3 reads CAWSTRRGGTDTQYF. The DNA for the CDR3 is TGTGCCTGGAGTACCCGAAGGGGAGGCACAGATACGCAGTATTTT.

To note about this clone: One end of the junction is discordant with germline, which a read error may explain. This chain joins TRBV7-9 and TRBJ2-2; 11 bases are a match to TRBD2. Germline assignment: CDR1 SEHNR and CDR2 FQNEAQ (reference sequence). CDR3 length equals 19 residues. The CDR3 region is CAGSSRSASGRSNTGELFF. The DNA for the CDR3 is TGTGCCGGCAGCTCGAGGTCGGCTAGCGGGAGGTCGAACACCGGGGAGCTGTTTTTT.

This chain connects TRBV27 to TRBJ1-4, with 10 bases matching TRBD1. V was clipped by 5 bases and J by 10 bases; unmatched bases: 10. There are 15 residues in the CDR3. The germline CDR1 and CDR2 sequences are MNHEY and SMNVEV (reference sequence). The CDR3 is CASSPRDRGLRKLFF. Here the CDR3 DNA reads TGTGCCAGCAGTCCCCGGGACAGGGGTCTTCGAAAACTGTTTTTT.

The chain couples TRBV7-9 to TRBJ2-5; tentatively, D is TRBD1 or TRBD2 (7 bases each). Germline values: CDR1 SEHNR, CDR2 FQNEAQ (reference sequence). This CDR3 has 14 residues. Trimming stripped 5 bases from V and 5 bases from J, with 15 bases between. CDR3 in amino acids: CASSPGGAMETQYF. The CDR3 DNA is TGTGCCAGCAGCCCAGGGGGGGCCATGGAGACCCAGTACTTC.

This clone is a singleton in its sample. The CDR3 nucleotides read TGTGCCAGCAGTTTCCGGGAGGCCTACGAGCAGTACTTC. Protein product: CASSFREAYEQYF. The V call is TRBV27, the J call TRBJ2-7; the match to TRBD2 covers 7 bases. Germline CDR1 and CDR2: MNHEY and SMNVEV (reference sequence). After removal of 3 bases from V and 2 bases from J, the junction contained 1 base not matched to a gene. This CDR3 contains 13 residues.

The chain recombines TRBV18 with TRBJ1-6; no clear D gene. Germline values: CDR1 KGHSH, CDR2 LQKENI. The CDR3 sequence is 16 residues long. The V gene lost 2 bases and the J gene lost 2 bases, with 10 bases spanning the gap. The CDR3 bases are TGTGCCAGCTCACCAGCTCGGGAGGCCTATAATTCACCCCTCCACTTT. Translating gives CASSPAREAYNSPLHF.

In this sample, this clone turned up once. The chain has TRBV27 and TRBJ2-7, with D maybe TRBD2 (5 bases). There are 16 residues in the CDR3. CDR1 is MNHEY and CDR2 is SMNVEV in the germline V gene (reference sequence). With 2 bases removed from V and 2 bases from J, the gap between germline ends came to 16 bases. The CDR3 reads CASSLKYLGRTYEQYF. In DNA form, the CDR3 reads TGTGCCAGCAGTTTAAAGTATCTAGGGAGAACCTACGAGCAGTACTTC.

This clone was recorded once. The J gene is TRBJ1-1, the V gene TRBV11-1; weak D call: TRBD1 (5 bases). Trimming pared 1 base from V and 9 bases from J, leaving 12 bases between. The germline gives CDR1 SGHAT, CDR2 FQDESV (reference sequence). The CDR3 is 13 residues long. The CDR3 region is CASSLVVGHKAFF. CDR3 nucleotides: TGTGCCAGCAGCTTAGTGGTGGGGCATAAAGCTTTCTTT.

The chain is built from TRBV27 and TRBJ2-1; D unresolved. The V gene's germline CDR1 is MNHEY and CDR2 SMNVEV (reference sequence). CDR3 length: 15 residues. V was cut by 5 bases and J by 7 bases, with 18 bases left in between. The CDR3 reads CASSRYSDPPNEQFF. CDR3 nucleotides: TGTGCCAGCAGTAGATACTCGGACCCCCCAAATGAGCAGTTCTTC.

CDR3 DNA sequence: TGTGCCAGCAGCCACGGGTCCCGGTCCTACAATGAGCAGTTCTTC. Protein: CASSHGSRSYNEQFF. This sequence joins TRBV11-1 and TRBJ2-1; D gene uncertain. The CDR3 loop spans 15 amino acids. Germline assignment: CDR1 SGHAT and CDR2 FQDESV (reference sequence). Trimming cost V 5 bases and J 1 base, with 12 bases left between them.

The rearrangement uses TRBV7-9 and TRBJ2-7, with a tentative D call TRBD1 (5 bases). The CDR3 has 14 amino acids. The V end was cut by 0 bases, the J end by 2 bases, with 8 bases between. Germline assignment: CDR1 SEHNR and CDR2 FQNEAQ (reference sequence). The CDR3 DNA reads as TGTGCCAGCAGCTTAGCGCTAGGGGCCTACGAGCAGTACTTC. It codes for CASSLALGAYEQYF.

V and J are TRBV5-8 and TRBJ2-1; perhaps D is TRBD1 or TRBD2 (5 bases each). Trimming stripped 3 bases from V and 0 bases from J, with 10 bases between. CDR1 is SGHTS, CDR2 YDEGEE, per germline. The CDR3 sequence is 15 residues long. Here the CDR3 DNA reads TGTGCCAGCAGCTATAGTGGGACCTCCTACAATGAGCAGTTCTTC. Translated, it gives CASSYSGTSYNEQFF.